There are a few counts of the clone carrying this T cell receptor (beta chain). The antigen is unknown. This sample stems from a study of cytomegalovirus exposure and HLA in healthy donors. Whole-study findings and limits: It was found in a later analysis that first-cohort TCR clusters tended to co-occur in the 120 validation repertoires. The investigators catalogued 164 TCR beta chains as cytomegalovirus-associated.

This CDR3 region has 14 residues. Germline trimming cut 7 bases from V and 0 bases from J; bases unmatched to any gene: 6. CDR1 and CDR2 from the germline V gene are SGHRS and YFSETQ. This table comes from immunoSEQ multiplex PCR, and its TCRdb copy is limited to in-frame clones, with some not included. The sample carries about 130,000 clones, roughly 89% recorded once. The validation cohort, a group of 130 or so subjects, included the donors and was separate from the approximately 680-subject first cohort. The chain links TRBV5-1 to TRBJ1-1, with TRBD1 identical over 7 bases. This receptor was taken from a woman aged 18-29 years in good health and CMV-seronegative. Sequenced material: PBMCs. The chain's CDR3 is CASGPTGLNTEAFF. CDR3 coding DNA: TGCGCCAGCGGCCCGACAGGGTTGAACACTGAAGCTTTCTTT.